The 25 T cell receptor beta chains in this list originate from one sample, sequenced in a study of monozygotic twins with inflammatory bowel disease. One entry per CDR3 protein, without DNA, is what TCRdb gives after re-calling the 5' RACE reads. The specimen's table records about 160,000 distinct CDR3 sequences. Sequenced input: blood. Receptors were obtained from a human donor with ulcerative colitis or Crohn's disease, or a healthy co-twin of an affected twin (not recorded which).

This chain joins TRBV5-6 and TRBJ2-3; no DNA is available, so the TRBD1 call from TCRdb remains unchecked. The CDR3 sequence is 16 residues long. From germline, CDR1 is SGHDT and CDR2 YYEEEE. The CDR3 loop reads CASSSSPGPSTDTQYF.

The CDR3 is CASGVGGIDTQYF. The V gene is TRBV5-1, the J gene TRBJ2-3. This CDR3 region has 13 residues. The germline CDR1 and CDR2 sequences are SGHRS and YFSETQ.

The chain couples TRBV5-1 to TRBJ2-7; TCRdb designates TRBD1, a call that cannot be tested without DNA. The CDR3 sequence is 16 residues long. CDR1 and CDR2 (germline): SGHRS, YFSETQ. CDR3 loop: CASSLPTGLSSYEQYF.

V gene TRBV9 combines with J gene TRBJ1-2; without DNA, the TCRdb call of TRBD1 cannot be checked. The CDR3 is made up of 17 amino acids. Germline lookup yields CDR1 SGDLS and CDR2 YYNGEE. The CDR3 sequence: CASSDRRGTGDNYGYTF.

The chain combines TRBV20-1 with TRBJ2-3. Germline V gives CDR1 DFQATT, CDR2 SNEGSKA (reference sequence). The CDR3 runs 11 residues. The CDR3 is CSAREADTQYF.

V is TRBV7-8 and J is TRBJ2-1; TCRdb outputs TRBD1, but without DNA this stays unchecked. The germline V gene has CDR1 SGHVS and CDR2 FQNEAQ. CDR3 length: 16 residues. The CDR3 sequence: CASSLERVPRGNEQFF. Full variable domain (outside the CDR3, taken from reference TRBV7-8 and TRBJ2-1): GAGVSQSPRYKVAKRGQDVALRCDPISGHVSLFWYQQALGQGPEFLTYFQNEAQLDKSGLPSDRFFAERPEGSVSTLKIQRTQQEDSAVYLCASSLERVPRGNEQFFGPGTRLTVL.

The chain uses TRBV7-9 and TRBJ1-5. The CDR3 loop spans 14 amino acids. The germline V gene encodes CDR1 SEHNR and CDR2 FQNEAQ (reference sequence). CDR3 in amino acids: CASTFSDSNQPQHF.

Here the CDR3 reads CSARDLTAGGYTDTQYF. The rearrangement links TRBV20-1 to TRBJ2-3; TCRdb picks TRBD2, but there is no DNA to check that call. The germline CDR1 and CDR2 sequences are DFQATT and SNEGSKA (reference sequence). The CDR3 length is 17 residues.

The rearrangement links TRBV18 to TRBJ2-1; TCRdb's D call, TRBD1, is unchecked because there is no DNA. The CDR3 length is 12 residues. CDR1 is KGHSH, CDR2 LQKENI, per germline. The CDR3 spells CASSRQGSEQFF.

This sequence joins TRBV12-3 or TRBV12-4 and TRBJ1-1. This CDR3 region has 13 residues. CDR3 loop: CASSLLGYTEAFF.

This rearrangement joins TRBV28 to TRBJ1-1. Looked up from germline, CDR1 is MDHEN and CDR2 is SYDVKM. The CDR3 has 15 amino acids. CDR3 protein: CASSYPEGSHTEAFF.

The gene calls are TRBV5-1 and TRBJ2-1; TCRdb picks TRBD1, but there is no DNA to check that call. There are 14 residues in the CDR3. The germline V gene has CDR1 SGHRS and CDR2 YFSETQ. The CDR3 reads CASSSGTDYNEQFF.

The genes are TRBV5-1 and TRBJ1-1; lacking DNA, the TRBD1 call made by TCRdb goes unchecked. CDR3 size: 15 residues. Per germline, CDR1 SGHRS and CDR2 YFSETQ. This chain's CDR3 is CASSFSEGVGTEAFF.

This chain links TRBV5-1 with TRBJ1-1; the D call from TCRdb, TRBD1, cannot be confirmed without DNA. CDR1 is SGHRS, CDR2 YFSETQ, per germline. The CDR3 is 14 residues long. The CDR3 protein is CASSPAGGYSEAFF.

The chain has TRBV6-5 and TRBJ1-6. Germline loops: CDR1 MNHEY, CDR2 SVGAGI. CDR3 length equals 13 residues. The CDR3 reads CASTLRLSSPLHF.

The chain uses TRBV6-2 or TRBV6-3 and TRBJ1-2. The CDR3 extends over 11 amino acids. Germline V lookup: CDR1 MNHEY, CDR2 SVGEGT. The CDR3: CASSQGPRYTF.

The chain uses TRBV7-2 and TRBJ2-7; the D call from TCRdb, TRBD1, cannot be confirmed without DNA. CDR1 is SGHTA, CDR2 FQGNSA, per germline. The CDR3 spans 14 residues. CDR3 loop: CASSLGRGWVEQYF.

This sequence joins TRBV11-1 and TRBJ2-1; TCRdb indicates TRBD2, and absent DNA this call remains unverified. The CDR3 runs to 19 residues. Germline assignment: CDR1 SGHAT and CDR2 FQDESV (reference sequence). CDR3 loop: CASSSFGTVARGAYNEQFF.

The chain couples TRBV28 to TRBJ2-7; TCRdb's D gene call, TRBD1, goes unchecked for lack of DNA. The CDR3 contains 13 residues. CDR1 and CDR2 from the germline V gene are MDHEN and SYDVKM. CDR3 sequence: CASRTGAAYEQYF.

The V and J genes are TRBV9 and TRBJ1-4; with no DNA, the TCRdb D assignment of TRBD1 cannot be verified. Germline V gene sequence: CDR1 SGDLS, CDR2 YYNGEE. This CDR3 is built from 14 residues. The CDR3 spells CASSRGQGREKLFF.

The chain combines TRBV29-1 with TRBJ2-2; the D gene TCRdb calls, TRBD1, cannot be checked with no DNA. The V gene's germline CDR1 is SQVTM and CDR2 ANQGSEA. The length of the CDR3 is 12 residues. CDR3 residues: CSVDRGSGELFF.

The rearrangement joins TRBV7-9 to TRBJ2-2; TCRdb reports TRBD1, a call that lacks DNA to check it against. CDR3 length equals 16 residues. Germline V gene lookup returns CDR1 SEHNR and CDR2 FQNEAQ (reference sequence). Here the CDR3 reads CASSYFRGGNTGELFF.

The rearrangement links TRBV7-9 to TRBJ2-1; TCRdb outputs TRBD2, but without DNA this stays unchecked. The CDR3 length is 15 residues. Germline CDR1 is SEHNR and CDR2 is FQNEAQ (reference sequence). The chain's CDR3 is CASSLVLAGANEQFF.

The J gene is TRBJ2-3, the V gene TRBV28; the TRBD1 assignment by TCRdb is unverifiable without DNA. Germline V gives CDR1 MDHEN, CDR2 SYDVKM. The CDR3 runs 12 residues. CDR3 sequence: CASRGVTDTQYF.

J is TRBJ2-1 and V is TRBV7-2; checking the TCRdb D call of TRBD2 is not possible without DNA. Per germline, CDR1 SGHTA and CDR2 FQGNSA. This CDR3 spans 15 amino acids. The CDR3 spells CASSFRSGVYNEQFF.